This T cell receptor beta chain is from a study of T cells in Graves' hyperthyroidism and ophthalmopathy. Overall study results and limits: The model forecast ophthalmopathy, anticipating it by a median roughly 6.3 months before onset. Most thyroid clonotypes that were expanded above 0.001 also turned up in blood.

This clonotype was counted between two and nine times. The target antigen is unknown. TCR beta CDR3 region amplification was performed from RNA transcripts. The TCR CDR3 first-round RT-PCR relied on the HTBI primer set. MiXCR, applied by TCRdb to the multiplex PCR reads, yields one record per CDR3 protein. Among 500,000 to 750,000 distinct CDR3 sequences listed, 13% to 15% were seen once. The CDR3 is made up of 16 amino acids. V trimming: 4 bases; J trimming: 5 bases; junction bases outside the gene matches: 11. The germline V gene encodes CDR1 LGHNA and CDR2 YSLEER. The source of the PBMCs was more than 9.5 ml of fresh peripheral blood.

Sequencing used blood. This TCR was recovered from a woman aged 18-29 years with Graves' ophthalmopathy. V usage is TRBV4-3 and J usage is TRBJ2-1, with 7 nucleotides matching TRBD2. CDR3 nucleotide sequence: TGCGCCAGCAGCCCAGAAGGCGGGAGAAGGGACAATGAGCAGTTCTTC. It codes for CASSPEGGRRDNEQFF.